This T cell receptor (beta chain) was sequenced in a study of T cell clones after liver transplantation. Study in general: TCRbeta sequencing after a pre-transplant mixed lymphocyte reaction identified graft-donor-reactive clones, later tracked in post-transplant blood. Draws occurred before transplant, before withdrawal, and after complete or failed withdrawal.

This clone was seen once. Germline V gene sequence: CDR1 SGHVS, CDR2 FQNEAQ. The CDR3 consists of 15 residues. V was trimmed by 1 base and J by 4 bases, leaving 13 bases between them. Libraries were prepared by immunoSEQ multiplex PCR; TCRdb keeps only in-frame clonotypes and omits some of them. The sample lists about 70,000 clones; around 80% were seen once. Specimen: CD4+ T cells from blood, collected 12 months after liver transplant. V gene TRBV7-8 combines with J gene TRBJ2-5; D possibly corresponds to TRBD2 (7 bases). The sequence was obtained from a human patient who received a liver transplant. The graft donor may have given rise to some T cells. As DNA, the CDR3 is TGTGCCAGCAGCTTAGATTTGGGAGGGGGAGAGACCCAGTACTTC. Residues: CASSLDLGGGETQYF.